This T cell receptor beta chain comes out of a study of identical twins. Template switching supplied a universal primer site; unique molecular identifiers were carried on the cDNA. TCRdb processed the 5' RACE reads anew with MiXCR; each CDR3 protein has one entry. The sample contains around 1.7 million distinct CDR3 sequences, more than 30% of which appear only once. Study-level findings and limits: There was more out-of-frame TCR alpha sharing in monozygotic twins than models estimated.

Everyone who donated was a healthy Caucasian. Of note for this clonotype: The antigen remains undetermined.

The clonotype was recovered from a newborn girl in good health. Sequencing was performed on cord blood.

The CDR3: CASSLAPHRGRKDTEAFF. In DNA form, the CDR3 reads TGTGCCAGCAGCTTAGCGCCTCACAGGGGGCGCAAGGACACTGAAGCTTTCTTT. The gene calls are TRBV7-9 and TRBJ1-1; 9 bases are shared with TRBD1. The CDR3 consists of 18 residues. Germline V gene sequence: CDR1 SEHNR, CDR2 FQNEAQ (reference sequence). J was trimmed by 3 bases and V by 0 bases; bases with no gene match: 11.